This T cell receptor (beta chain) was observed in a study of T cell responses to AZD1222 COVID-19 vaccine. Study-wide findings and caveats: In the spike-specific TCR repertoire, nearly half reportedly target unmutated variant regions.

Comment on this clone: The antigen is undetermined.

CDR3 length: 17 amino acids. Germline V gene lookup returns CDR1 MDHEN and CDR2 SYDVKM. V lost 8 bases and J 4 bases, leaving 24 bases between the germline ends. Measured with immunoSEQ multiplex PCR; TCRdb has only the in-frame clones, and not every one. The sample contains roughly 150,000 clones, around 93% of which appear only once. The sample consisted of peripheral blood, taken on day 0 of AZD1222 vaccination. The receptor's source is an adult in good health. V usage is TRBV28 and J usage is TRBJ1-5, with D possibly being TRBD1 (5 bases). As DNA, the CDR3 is TGTGCCAGCCACAGTTTTAGTGGCAGGGCCCGTAATCAGCCCCAGCATTTT. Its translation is CASHSFSGRARNQPQHF. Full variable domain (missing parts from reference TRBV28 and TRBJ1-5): DVKVTQSSRYLVKRTGEKVFLECVQDMDHENMFWYRQDPGLGLRLIYFSYDVKMKEKGDIPEGYSVSREKKERFSLILESASTNQTSMYLCASHSFSGRARNQPQHFGDGTRLSIL.